The rows below give T cell receptor beta chains drawn from one sample of a study of T-cell reconstitution after alpha-beta-depleted transplantation in children. MiXCR, applied by TCRdb to the PCR reads, yields one record per CDR3 protein. The sample records fewer than 700,000 distinct CDR3 sequences, roughly 23% being singletons. The sample in question was PBMCs, mostly from graft donor cells, obtained 360 days after TCRalphabeta/CD19-depleted stem cell transplant. All receptors come from a boy under three years old who had a stem cell transplant for acute myeloid leukemia, so the T cells may come from the graft donor. The CDR3 runs from the conserved cysteine through the conserved F or W. Each record gives: CDR3 DNA, CDR3 protein, V gene, D gene, J gene, CDR3 length, clone size. The D gene is left open where the match is weak. Clone sizes are given selectively: once, few, many, or a class where the clone is expanded.

DNA: TGCAGTGCTAGTAGTCTAGCGGTCCAAGAGACCCAGTACTTC
CDR3: CSASSLAVQETQYF
V: TRBV20-1
D: TRBD2
J: TRBJ2-5
length: 14
size: NA

DNA: TGTGCCAGCAGCTTGCGGACAGGGGGGACCATCAATGAGCAGTTCTTC
CDR3: CASSLRTGGTINEQFF
V: TRBV5-8
D: TRBD1
J: TRBJ2-1
length: 16
size: few

DNA: TGCGCCAGCAGTGGCGGGGGGGTAGGCTCTGGGGCCAACGTCCTGACTTTC
CDR3: CASSGGGVGSGANVLTF
V: TRBV5-1
D: TRBD2
J: TRBJ2-6
length: 17
size: NA

DNA: TGTGCCAGCCGCCTCCAGGCCACGACGGGGAACACTGAAGCTTTCTTT
CDR3: CASRLQATTGNTEAFF
V: TRBV2
D: NA
J: TRBJ1-1
length: 16
size: NA

DNA: TGTGCCAGCTCTCTCGGATCCAGGGGGCTTGATGAAAAACTGTTTTTT
CDR3: CASSLGSRGLDEKLFF
V: TRBV18
D: TRBD1
J: TRBJ1-4
length: 16
size: NA

DNA: TGTGCCAGCAGCTTAAGCCTCCCGAATGTCCATGAGCAGTTCTTC
CDR3: CASSLSLPNVHEQFF
V: TRBV7-2
D: NA
J: TRBJ2-1
length: 15
size: NA

DNA: TGTGCCAGCAGTCACAAACAGGGTAACCAGCCCCAGCATTTT
CDR3: CASSHKQGNQPQHF
V: TRBV6-5
D: NA
J: TRBJ1-5
length: 14
size: many

DNA: TGTGCCAGCAGTTTAGAGCCATCTTCTAACTACGAGCAGTACTTC
CDR3: CASSLEPSSNYEQYF
V: TRBV27
D: NA
J: TRBJ2-7
length: 15
size: NA

DNA: TGTGCCAGCAGTTACGGACAGGGGATCGATGAGCAGTTCTTC
CDR3: CASSYGQGIDEQFF
V: TRBV6-5
D: TRBD1
J: TRBJ2-1
length: 14
size: NA

DNA: TGTGCCATTTCTGACAGCTCCTACAATAAGCAGTTCTTC
CDR3: CAISDSSYNKQFF
V: TRBV10-3
D: NA
J: TRBJ2-1
length: 13
size: NA

DNA: TGTGCCAGCAGTTTATACAGGGTTGAAAAACTGTTTTTT
CDR3: CASSLYRVEKLFF
V: TRBV12-3/TRBV12-4
D: NA
J: TRBJ1-4
length: 13
size: NA

DNA: TGTGCCAGCAGCTCCACAGGGGTCCAAGAGACCCAGTACTTC
CDR3: CASSSTGVQETQYF
V: TRBV5-1
D: TRBD1
J: TRBJ2-5
length: 14
size: many

DNA: TGTGCCACCAGTGATTTCTGGGCAGGGGTTCATGAGCAGTTCTTC
CDR3: CATSDFWAGVHEQFF
V: TRBV24-1
D: NA
J: TRBJ2-1
length: 15
size: many

DNA: TGTGCCAGCAGCCGGACGTCTTTGACAGGGTATGCTGGGGCCAACGTCCTGACTTTC
CDR3: CASSRTSLTGYAGANVLTF
V: TRBV11-2
D: TRBD1
J: TRBJ2-6
length: 19
size: NA

DNA: TGTGCCAGCAGCCCCCGGAGAATGGTGAGCACAGATACGCAGTATTTT
CDR3: CASSPRRMVSTDTQYF
V: TRBV7-9
D: NA
J: TRBJ2-3
length: 16
size: many

DNA: TGCAGTGCTGACAGACTAGCGTTCGCAGATACGCAGTATTTT
CDR3: CSADRLAFADTQYF
V: TRBV20-1
D: TRBD2
J: TRBJ2-3
length: 14
size: many

DNA: TGTGCCAGCAGCACCGGGACAGACCTGTGGAACTATGGCTACACCTTC
CDR3: CASSTGTDLWNYGYTF
V: TRBV7-9
D: TRBD1
J: TRBJ1-2
length: 16
size: many

DNA: TGCGCCAGCAGCCAAGAGGACAGCTTTGGCACAGATACGCAGTATTTT
CDR3: CASSQEDSFGTDTQYF
V: TRBV4-3
D: NA
J: TRBJ2-3
length: 16
size: NA

DNA: TGTGCCAGCAGTATGAGGACTAGCTATACGCAGTATTTT
CDR3: CASSMRTSYTQYF
V: TRBV6-6
D: TRBD2
J: TRBJ2-3
length: 13
size: many

DNA: TGTGCCAGCAGCCTTAACAGGGTTGGAGAAGCTTTCTTT
CDR3: CASSLNRVGEAFF
V: TRBV7-2
D: NA
J: TRBJ1-1
length: 13
size: NA

DNA: TGCAGTGCTGGGACTAGCGGGAGTATAAGTGAGCAGTTCTTC
CDR3: CSAGTSGSISEQFF
V: TRBV20-1
D: TRBD2
J: TRBJ2-1
length: 14
size: NA

DNA: TGCAGTGCTGAACACACAGATACGCAGTATTTT
CDR3: CSAEHTDTQYF
V: TRBV20-1
D: NA
J: TRBJ2-3
length: 11
size: many

DNA: TGCAGTGCTAGGGATACGACGGGGCATGAGCAGTTCTTC
CDR3: CSARDTTGHEQFF
V: TRBV20-1
D: NA
J: TRBJ2-1
length: 13
size: few

DNA: TGTGCCAGCAGTTTGAGGGGATTGCTAGATGGAAACACCATATATTTT
CDR3: CASSLRGLLDGNTIYF
V: TRBV28
D: NA
J: TRBJ1-3
length: 16
size: NA

DNA: TGTGCCAGCAGCAGTCAGAGAAAAGAGACCCAGTACTTC
CDR3: CASSSQRKETQYF
V: TRBV7-2
D: NA
J: TRBJ2-5
length: 13
size: many

DNA: TGCAGTGCTAGGGTGGATAGCAATCAGCCCCAGCATTTT
CDR3: CSARVDSNQPQHF
V: TRBV20-1
D: NA
J: TRBJ1-5
length: 13
size: many

DNA: TGCGCCAGCAGCCAAGATCTAGCGGGGGGGACTTACACCGGGGAGCTGTTTTTT
CDR3: CASSQDLAGGTYTGELFF
V: TRBV4-3
D: TRBD2
J: TRBJ2-2
length: 18
size: NA

DNA: TGCGCCAGCAACGCAGGGGCCGGGGGTCAGCCCCAGCATTTT
CDR3: CASNAGAGGQPQHF
V: TRBV10-2
D: NA
J: TRBJ1-5
length: 14
size: NA

DNA: TGTGCCAGCAGCCTAGGACTAGCCGGGGAGCTGTTTTTT
CDR3: CASSLGLAGELFF
V: TRBV5-6
D: TRBD2
J: TRBJ2-2
length: 13
size: many

DNA: TGTGCCAGCAGTTTGTGGCAGGGAAAGTATTTT
CDR3: CASSLWQGKYF
V: TRBV7-2
D: NA
J: TRBJ2-3
length: 11
size: many

DNA: TGTGCCAGCAGGCCCTCCCCGGTTTCGGTAGCGGGGGGCCCCTGGAATACGCAGTATTTT
CDR3: CASRPSPVSVAGGPWNTQYF
V: TRBV28
D: TRBD2
J: TRBJ2-3
length: 20
size: many

DNA: TGTGCCAGCAGCCAGCTTTTCCCGAGCCTTGAAGCTTTCTTT
CDR3: CASSQLFPSLEAFF
V: TRBV14
D: NA
J: TRBJ1-1
length: 14
size: few

DNA: TGTGCCAGTCCGGGGGAGACCCAGTACTTC
CDR3: CASPGETQYF
V: TRBV6-4
D: NA
J: TRBJ2-5
length: 10
size: many

DNA: TGTGCCAGCTCACCAGAGGGGCAGGGGACCTACAATGAGCAGTTCTTC
CDR3: CASSPEGQGTYNEQFF
V: TRBV18
D: NA
J: TRBJ2-1
length: 16
size: NA

DNA: TGTGCCAGCAGTTTAGTGGCCAGGAGCAATCAGCCCCAGCATTTT
CDR3: CASSLVARSNQPQHF
V: TRBV27
D: NA
J: TRBJ1-5
length: 15
size: NA

DNA: TGTGCCAGCAGCTTAGCAGGGGCCCCCTACAATGAGCAGTTCTTC
CDR3: CASSLAGAPYNEQFF
V: TRBV7-6
D: NA
J: TRBJ2-1
length: 15
size: NA

DNA: TGTGCCTGGAGGGGCCAGCATAATTCACCCCTCCACTTT
CDR3: CAWRGQHNSPLHF
V: TRBV30
D: NA
J: TRBJ1-6
length: 13
size: few

DNA: TGTGCCAGCAGCTTGGCTAGCGGGGGTCCCTACGAGCAGTACTTC
CDR3: CASSLASGGPYEQYF
V: TRBV11-2
D: TRBD2
J: TRBJ2-7
length: 15
size: NA

DNA: TGTGCCAGCAGTGAATCGACAGGCGTGACCTTCGCACCCACCGGGGAGCTGTTTTTT
CDR3: CASSESTGVTFAPTGELFF
V: TRBV25-1
D: NA
J: TRBJ2-2
length: 19
size: NA

DNA: TGTGCCACCTCAGAGACCTCGGGGTTCCGTCAGCCCCAGCATTTT
CDR3: CATSETSGFRQPQHF
V: TRBV6-1
D: NA
J: TRBJ1-5
length: 15
size: NA

DNA: TGTGCCAGCAGCCTACCGGGACAGGAAAGCTTC
CDR3: CASSLPGQESF
V: TRBV5-4
D: TRBD1
J: TRBJ2-5
length: 11
size: NA

DNA: TGTGCCAGCAGTCTACAGGGGGCCCTGGGCAATCAGCCCCAGCATTTT
CDR3: CASSLQGALGNQPQHF
V: TRBV6-2/TRBV6-3
D: TRBD1
J: TRBJ1-5
length: 16
size: many

DNA: TGCAGCGTACTAGGGGGACGGGGGGGAGATACGCAGTATTTT
CDR3: CSVLGGRGGDTQYF
V: TRBV29-1
D: TRBD2
J: TRBJ2-3
length: 14
size: NA

DNA: TGCAGTGCTAGTCGGACGGAGGGAAACACCATATATTTT
CDR3: CSASRTEGNTIYF
V: TRBV20-1
D: NA
J: TRBJ1-3
length: 13
size: NA

DNA: TGTGCCAGCAGAAATCAGGGGGCTGAAGCTTTCTTT
CDR3: CASRNQGAEAFF
V: TRBV7-9
D: TRBD1
J: TRBJ1-1
length: 12
size: NA

DNA: TGCAGTGCTAGAGATCCCCGGCGGGAGGAGGTTACAGATACGCAGTATTTT
CDR3: CSARDPRREEVTDTQYF
V: TRBV20-1
D: TRBD2
J: TRBJ2-3
length: 17
size: NA

DNA: TGTGCCAGCAGTTTAGCGCGCGTTGTAGAGCAGTTCTTC
CDR3: CASSLARVVEQFF
V: TRBV12-3/TRBV12-4
D: NA
J: TRBJ2-1
length: 13
size: many

DNA: TGTGCCATCAGTGAGTCGGGGGGGACCCGGGAGCAGTACTTC
CDR3: CAISESGGTREQYF
V: TRBV10-3
D: TRBD2
J: TRBJ2-7
length: 14
size: NA

DNA: TGCAGTGCTAGAGATCGGGCTAGCGGGGGTGACGAGCAGTACTTC
CDR3: CSARDRASGGDEQYF
V: TRBV20-1
D: TRBD2
J: TRBJ2-7
length: 15
size: few

DNA: TGTGCCAGCAGTTACTCTCCCTACAGGGCCAGTGAGCAGTTCTTC
CDR3: CASSYSPYRASEQFF
V: TRBV6-5
D: NA
J: TRBJ2-1
length: 15
size: NA

DNA: TGTGCCAGCAGTTACGCTACGTTCGGGCCCCAGCATTTT
CDR3: CASSYATFGPQHF
V: TRBV6-2/TRBV6-3
D: NA
J: TRBJ1-5
length: 13
size: NA

DNA: TGTGCCAGCAGCCCCCGTTTTACAACAGATACGCAGTATTTT
CDR3: CASSPRFTTDTQYF
V: TRBV7-2
D: NA
J: TRBJ2-3
length: 14
size: NA

DNA: TGTGCCAGCAGTTTTTCAGCCGGGAATGAGCAGTTCTTC
CDR3: CASSFSAGNEQFF
V: TRBV12-3/TRBV12-4
D: NA
J: TRBJ2-1
length: 13
size: NA

DNA: TGTGCCAGCTCACCTAGACAGGGAGCCACAGATACGCAGTATTTT
CDR3: CASSPRQGATDTQYF
V: TRBV18
D: TRBD1
J: TRBJ2-3
length: 15
size: NA